The clone carrying this TCR beta chain was counted between two and nine times. Its antigen is unidentified. These data belong to a study of spatial heterogeneity in lung cancer. Overall study findings and caveats: More often at tumor resection than at routine follow-up, ubiquitous expanded tumor TCRs were detected in the blood.

The CDR3 sequence is 13 residues long. CDR1 PRHDT and CDR2 FYEKMQ come from the germline V gene (reference sequence). The J segment lost 4 bases and the V segment lost 6 bases, leaving 6 bases of the junction unmatched. Documented time point: sample taken at primary tumor resection. Each CDR3 protein is one row after TCRdb ran MiXCR on the 5' RACE reads. The table includes 55,000 to 70,000 distinct CDR3 sequences, under 7.5% detected once. This sequence joins TRBV13 and TRBJ2-7; 7 nucleotides match TRBD2. The starting material was PBMCs, obtained at surgery. This sequence originates from a female donor with early-stage non-small cell lung cancer. The CDR3 region is CASSRGLSYEQYF. CDR3 nucleotides: TGTGCCAGCAGTCGGGGACTATCTTACGAGCAGTACTTC.